This TCR beta chain came from a study of blood T cell repertoires in COVID-19 (TCRdb year 2020). Regarding the complete study: The collaborator samples originated in the United States, Italy and Spain and spanned the acute and convalescent phases of COVID-19. The prospective study material was composed of cDNA or gDNA derived from T cells, B-cell-depleted T cells, or PBMCs. A freely available public database, intended as a resource for researchers studying the immune response to SARS-CoV-2, is where the repertoires were released. Samples came from the ongoing ImmuneRACE study (first 160 participants) plus 1,254 subjects from 6 global collaborators. Deeply sampled blood TCRbeta repertoires from subjects exposed to, actively infected with, or recovered from COVID-19 were included in the dataset. Sample metadata almost always included a de-identified subject ID, COVID-19 status, age in years and sex. Where available, HLA class I and class II types were taken from metadata supplied by the sample provider and were not determined by assay-based typing. Broader findings and caveats from the paper: The amount of clinical and demographic metadata varied by source and participant and was provided uncurated.

Whole blood was collected in K2EDTA tubes by collaborating institutions according to the institutions' own protocols. Collaborator samples were shipped for TCRbeta analysis as frozen whole blood, isolated PBMCs, or DNA extracted from either sample type. The immunoSEQ Assay, a bias-controlled multiplex PCR, was used to amplify TCRbeta CDR3 regions from genomic DNA. The source study handled its data this way. Nucleated cell counts per sample were estimated from amplification of reference gene primers within the assay. To quantify the absolute abundance of each unique TCRbeta CDR3 rearrangement, sequence reads were collapsed and filtered. For each sample, productive Simpson clonality was calculated as the square root of Simpson's diversity index over productive rearrangements. Held by TCRdb, this immuneACCESS table contains in-frame sequences only and omits some clones. Under half of the omission traces to an unresolved V gene where checked; the cause of the rest is unknown. V and J calls and clone size are as listed in that table; D and trimming were resolved from the DNA. Within this sample are about 520,000 clones, with roughly 88% of them counted one time only. In total, the top ten clones hold approximately 3% of the sample.

Note on this clone: Its antigen is still unknown. Within one base of it there is no much larger clone, and no base qualities were kept.

The TCR comes from a human donor in a cohort sampled during active COVID-19. Source material: peripheral blood.

The bases read TGTGCCAGCAGCCAAGGGCAAGGGACAACAAACAATGAGCAGTTCTTC. This codes for CASSQGQGTTNNEQFF. The chain uses TRBV3-1 (or the pseudogene TRBV3-2) and TRBJ2-1, and perhaps TRBD1 as D gene, on 6 matching bases. V and J lose 1 base and 5 bases, and a span of 15 bases separates them. The CDR3 starts with the cysteine, ends with the phenylalanine, and has 16 residues. Only the CDR3 part of the read is kept: 48 bases, read in frame from the first base. As encoded in the germline V gene (reference sequence), CDR1 is LGHDT while CDR2 is YNNKEL.